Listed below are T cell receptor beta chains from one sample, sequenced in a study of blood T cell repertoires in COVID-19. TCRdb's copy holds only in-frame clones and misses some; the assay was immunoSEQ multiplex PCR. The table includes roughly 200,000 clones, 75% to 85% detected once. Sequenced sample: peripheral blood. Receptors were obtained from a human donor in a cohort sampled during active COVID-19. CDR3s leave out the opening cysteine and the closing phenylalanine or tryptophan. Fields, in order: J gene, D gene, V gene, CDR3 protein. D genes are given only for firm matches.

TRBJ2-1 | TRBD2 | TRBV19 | ASSIFLAGGDNEQF
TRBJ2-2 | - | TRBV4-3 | ASSQVDYTGELF
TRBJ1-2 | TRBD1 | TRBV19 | ASSIPGQGGGYT
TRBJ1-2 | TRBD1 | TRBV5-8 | ASSLAGQVGRGYT
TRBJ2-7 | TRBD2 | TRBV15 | ATSRVPGGSGRNEQY
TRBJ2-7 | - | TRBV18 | ASSPEHDPYEQY
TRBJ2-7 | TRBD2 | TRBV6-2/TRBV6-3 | ASSYPTSGGLSYEQY
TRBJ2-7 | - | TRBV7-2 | ASSPRDKGIEQY
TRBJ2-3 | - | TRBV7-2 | ASSLDSGLSTDTQY
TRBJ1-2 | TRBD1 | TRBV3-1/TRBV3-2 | ASSPGTGSGYT
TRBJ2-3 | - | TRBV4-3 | ASSQVERKGVYTQY
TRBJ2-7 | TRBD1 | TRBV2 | ASSDGTGSYEQY
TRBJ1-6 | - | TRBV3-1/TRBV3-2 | ASSQGGGGKNSPLH
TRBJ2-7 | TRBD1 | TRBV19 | ASTAGQGLDYEQY
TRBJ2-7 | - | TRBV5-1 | ASSSRLSSYEQY
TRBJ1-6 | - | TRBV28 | ASSYPYRPLGSPLH
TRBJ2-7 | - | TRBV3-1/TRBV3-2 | ASSPNERYEQY
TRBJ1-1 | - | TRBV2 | ASSRDNPMNTEAF
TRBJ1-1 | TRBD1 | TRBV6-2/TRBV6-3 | ASSSRGLVGTEAF
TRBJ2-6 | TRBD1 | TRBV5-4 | ASSPRTGGASGANVLT
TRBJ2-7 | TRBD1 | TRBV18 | ASSRDRSLSYEQY